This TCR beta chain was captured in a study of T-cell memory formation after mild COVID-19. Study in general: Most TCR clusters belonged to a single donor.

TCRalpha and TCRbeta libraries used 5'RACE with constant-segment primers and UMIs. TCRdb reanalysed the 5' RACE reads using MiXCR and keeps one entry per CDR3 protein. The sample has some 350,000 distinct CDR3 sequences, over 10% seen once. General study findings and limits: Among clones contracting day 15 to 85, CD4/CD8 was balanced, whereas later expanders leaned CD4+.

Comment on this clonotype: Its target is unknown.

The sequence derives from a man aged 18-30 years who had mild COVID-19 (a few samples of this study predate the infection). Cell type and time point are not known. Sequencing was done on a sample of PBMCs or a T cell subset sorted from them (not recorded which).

CDR3 loop: CASARGDSRSYEQYV. As DNA, the CDR3 is TGTGCCAGCGCCCGGGGGGACAGCCGCTCCTACGAGCAGTACGTC. The chain couples TRBV18 to TRBJ2-7; D tentatively fits TRBD1 or TRBD2 (7 bases each). The CDR3 is made up of 15 amino acids. Per the germline V gene, CDR1 is KGHSH and CDR2 is LQKENI. The V and J ends lost 8 bases and 0 bases respectively, with 17 bases between them.